The clone carrying this TCR beta chain was counted many times. Its antigen is still unknown. Expressed TCRB transcripts were sequenced because the entire RNA isolate underwent reverse transcription. Sequencing used immunoSEQ multiplex PCR; TCRdb keeps in-frame clones, though not all of them. Of 130,000 to 150,000 clones listed, approximately 13% are singletons. V was pared by 5 bases and J by 5 bases, with 22 bases between. Germline V CDR1 and CDR2: PRHDT, FYEKMQ (reference sequence). The CDR3 totals 16 residues. These data originate in a study of beta chain features in type 1 diabetes. Study information: The study found patients and healthy donors alike in age, gender and cell yields. Whole-study findings and limits: Moderate but significant shortening of TCRB CDR3s was recorded in all four CD4+ subsets from Type 1 diabetes patients.

Sequenced input: central memory CD4+ T cells from blood. The clonotype comes from a man aged 18 to 29 with type 1 diabetes. This chain links TRBV13 with TRBJ2-7; D not resolved. The CDR3 region is CASSPGDELRDHEQYF. DNA for the CDR3: TGTGCCAGCAGCCCCGGAGACGAGCTCCGTGACCACGAGCAGTACTTC.